The T cell receptor beta chain described here comes from a study of blood T cell repertoires in COVID-19. About the research overall: Researchers got acute and convalescent COVID-19 samples from the United States, Italy and Spain. From T cells, B-cell-depleted T cells, or PBMCs came the material, which was cDNA or gDNA.

Here immunoSEQ multiplex PCR was the method, and the copy in TCRdb shows in-frame clones only, minus some. The table lists over 150,000 clones, about nine tenths of them singletons. The Seattle site enrolled patients during active infection and followed them longitudinally. In its sample, this clone was seen a few times. CDR1 is MNHEY and CDR2 is SVGAGI in the germline V gene. The CDR3 contains 13 residues. With 7 bases clipped from V and 7 bases from J, the junction kept 5 bases outside the gene matches. This TCR derives from a man aged 18 to 35 with COVID-19, enrolled during active disease. Sequences were obtained from peripheral blood. The rearrangement links TRBV6-5 to TRBJ2-1, with TRBD1 matching over 9 bases. Here the CDR3 reads CASNRGLGNEQFF. In nucleotides, the CDR3 is TGTGCCAGCAACAGGGGGCTCGGTAATGAGCAGTTCTTC.